The rows below give T cell receptor beta chains drawn from one sample of a study of cytotoxic CD8 clonotypes in ibrutinib-treated CLL. This table comes from immunoSEQ multiplex PCR, and its TCRdb copy is limited to in-frame clones, with some not included. The table lists almost 250,000 clones, roughly 70% of them singletons, with 15% in the top ten. The sequencing used PBMCs, collected after 24 months of ibrutinib treatment. The receptors were sampled from a human donor with chronic lymphocytic leukemia. The CDR3 runs from the conserved cysteine through the conserved F or W. A D gene is named only where the DNA matches it firmly. Clone size appears in some rows only: once, few, many, or a class for an expanded clone.

D	V	size	J	CDR3	DNA
TRBD2	TRBV23-1	NA	TRBJ2-3	CASSHAGGDTQYF	TGCGCCAGCAGTCATGCGGGAGGAGATACGCAGTATTTT
TRBD1	TRBV7-9	NA	TRBJ2-5	CASRQGQETQYF	TGTGCCAGCAGACAGGGACAGGAGACCCAGTACTTC
NA	TRBV28	NA	TRBJ1-1	CASRPRASTEAFF	TGTGCCAGCAGACCCCGGGCCTCGACTGAAGCTTTCTTT
NA	TRBV14	few	TRBJ2-7	CASSQVLGSYEQYF	TGTGCCAGCAGCCAAGTTCTCGGTTCCTACGAGCAGTACTTC
NA	TRBV27	once	TRBJ2-5	CASSPQGTGETQYF	TGTGCCAGCAGTCCGCAGGGTACAGGAGAGACCCAGTACTTC
NA	TRBV11-3	once	TRBJ2-1	CASSLRGGSYNEQFF	TGTGCCAGCAGCTTGAGAGGCGGATCCTACAATGAGCAGTTCTTC
TRBD1	TRBV25-1	NA	TRBJ2-7	CASSGGQRPGEQYF	TGTGCCAGCAGTGGGGGACAGAGGCCCGGCGAGCAGTACTTC
NA	TRBV28	once	TRBJ2-3	CATLSVRDHTDTQYF	TGTGCCACCCTTTCGGTACGGGACCACACAGATACGCAGTATTTT
TRBD2	TRBV14	NA	TRBJ2-1	CASSPWTSVNEQFF	TGTGCCAGCAGCCCATGGACTAGCGTCAATGAGCAGTTCTTC
NA	TRBV7-2	NA	TRBJ2-1	CASSLATYNEQFF	TGTGCCAGCAGCTTAGCGACCTACAATGAGCAGTTCTTC
NA	TRBV25-1	NA	TRBJ2-2	CASSGAGKNTGELFF	TGTGCCAGCAGTGGAGCGGGTAAAAACACCGGGGAGCTGTTTTTT
TRBD2	TRBV5-1	few	TRBJ2-7	CASSLAGLVDEQYF	TGCGCCAGCAGCTTGGCGGGACTAGTCGACGAGCAGTACTTC
TRBD1	TRBV5-4	NA	TRBJ2-1	CASSLDGTVSFF	TGTGCCAGCAGCTTGGATGGGACAGTAAGCTTCTTC
NA	TRBV4-1	NA	TRBJ2-2	CASSKGLLNTGELFF	TGCGCCAGCAGCAAGGGACTTCTGAACACCGGGGAGCTGTTTTTT
TRBD2	TRBV6-4	NA	TRBJ2-3	CASSDMGGPTDTQYF	TGTGCCAGCAGTGACATGGGAGGGCCGACAGATACGCAGTATTTT
TRBD2	TRBV7-8	NA	TRBJ2-2	CASSFWRESDTGELFF	TGTGCCAGCAGCTTCTGGCGGGAGTCGGACACCGGGGAGCTGTTTTTT
NA	TRBV1	NA	TRBJ2-4	CTSSPLGELYKNIQYF	TGCACCAGCAGCCCCCTAGGGGAACTCTACAAAAACATTCAGTACTTC
TRBD2	TRBV29-1	few	TRBJ2-1	CSVATSGTNNEQFF	TGCAGCGTGGCGACTAGCGGGACGAACAATGAGCAGTTCTTC
TRBD1	TRBV10-1	NA	TRBJ2-7	CASSEGDRAPTYEQYF	TGCGCCAGCAGTGAAGGGGACAGGGCCCCTACCTACGAGCAGTACTTC
TRBD2	TRBV10-3	NA	TRBJ2-1	CAIKPGTSGHEQFF	TGTGCCATCAAGCCAGGGACTAGCGGACATGAGCAGTTCTTC
NA	TRBV25-1	NA	TRBJ2-1	CASSRLGLASNEQFF	TGTGCCAGCAGTAGACTAGGGCTAGCTTCCAATGAGCAGTTCTTC
NA	TRBV5-8	NA	TRBJ1-2	CASSLGSGYGYTF	TGTGCCAGCAGCCTCGGTTCCGGATATGGCTACACCTTC
NA	TRBV15	NA	TRBJ2-3	CATSRDPGDGDTQYF	TGTGCCACCAGCAGAGATCCGGGGGATGGGGATACGCAGTATTTT
TRBD2	TRBV4-2	NA	TRBJ2-7	CASSQVNQRDYEQYF	TGTGCCAGCAGCCAAGTCAACCAGCGGGACTACGAGCAGTACTTC
NA	TRBV19	few	TRBJ2-7	CASSLQIFTYEQYF	TGTGCCAGTAGTCTACAGATCTTTACCTACGAGCAGTACTTC
NA	TRBV27	NA	TRBJ1-5	CASSLTGNNQPQHF	TGTGCCAGCAGTTTGACAGGAAACAATCAGCCCCAGCATTTT
NA	TRBV30	NA	TRBJ2-3	CAWSDSTDTQYF	TGTGCCTGGAGTGACAGCACAGATACGCAGTATTTT
TRBD2	TRBV4-3	NA	TRBJ2-3	CASSQDGLAPTDTQYF	TGCGCCAGCAGCCAAGACGGACTAGCTCCTACAGATACGCAGTATTTT
NA	TRBV29-1	NA	TRBJ2-6	CSIATSGGANVLTF	TGCAGCATAGCGACTTCTGGAGGGGCCAACGTCCTGACTTTC
NA	TRBV19	NA	TRBJ2-7	CASSIGSAGANYEQYF	TGTGCCAGTAGTATCGGGAGTGCGGGGGCTAACTACGAGCAGTACTTC
NA	TRBV29-1	NA	TRBJ1-2	CSVEDRAVHDGYTF	TGCAGCGTTGAAGACCGGGCCGTCCATGATGGCTACACCTTC
NA	TRBV6-6	NA	TRBJ1-2	CASSLDKTNYGYTF	TGTGCCAGCAGTTTGGACAAAACTAACTATGGCTACACCTTC
TRBD2	TRBV6-5	few	TRBJ2-5	CASSPPAGGGETQYF	TGTGCCAGCAGTCCCCCGGCGGGGGGAGGCGAGACCCAGTACTTC
NA	TRBV7-2	once	TRBJ2-5	CASSPGGAGFETQYF	TGTGCCAGCAGCCCCGGGGGAGCGGGTTTCGAGACCCAGTACTTC
NA	TRBV13	NA	TRBJ2-2	CASSSGNTGELFF	TGTGCCAGCAGCTCAGGGAATACCGGGGAGCTGTTTTTT
NA	TRBV27	NA	TRBJ2-7	CASSSLDSHYEQYF	TGTGCCAGCAGTTCATTGGACAGTCACTACGAGCAGTACTTC
NA	TRBV2	NA	TRBJ1-5	CASSEASGILRNQPQHF	TGTGCCAGCAGTGAAGCGTCCGGGATCCTCAGGAATCAGCCCCAGCATTTT
TRBD2	TRBV23-1	NA	TRBJ2-4	CASSPGLAGGMAKNIQYF	TGCGCCAGCAGTCCGGGACTAGCGGGAGGTATGGCCAAAAACATTCAGTACTTC
NA	TRBV27	once	TRBJ2-1	CASSFLGAAGSDNEQFF	TGTGCCAGCAGTTTTTTGGGAGCGGCAGGGTCCGACAATGAGCAGTTCTTC